These T cell receptor beta chains were read from a single sample in a study of T cells in Graves' hyperthyroidism and ophthalmopathy. In TCRdb, the multiplex PCR reads were re-called with MiXCR into one record per CDR3 protein. Of around 620,000 distinct CDR3 sequences listed, roughly 15% are singletons. The sequenced sample was blood. These receptors originate from a woman in her thirties with Graves' hyperthyroidism. Both conserved end residues are part of each CDR3. D genes are given only for firm matches. Only part of the rows carry a size: once, few, many, or a class if the clone is expanded.

TRBJ1-1 | many | . | TRBV28 | CASSLWGGRRDEAFF | TGTGCCAGCAGTTTATGGGGCGGCCGGAGGGATGAAGCTTTCTTT
TRBJ2-1 | . | TRBD1 | TRBV28 | CASPPGTGVPSSYNEQFF | TGTGCCAGCCCCCCCGGGACAGGGGTCCCAAGCTCCTACAATGAGCAGTTCTTC
TRBJ2-1 | many | . | TRBV28 | CASSLFGLGSYNEQFF | TGTGCCAGCAGTTTATTCGGGCTTGGGAGTTACAATGAGCAGTTCTTC
TRBJ2-2 | few | TRBD2 | TRBV5-1 | CASFRTSPNTGELFF | TGCGCCAGCTTCCGGACTAGCCCTAACACCGGGGAGCTGTTTTTT
TRBJ2-5 | . | TRBD2 | TRBV9 | CASSVVPSGQETQYF | TGTGCCAGCAGCGTAGTGCCTAGCGGGCAAGAGACCCAGTACTTC
TRBJ2-1 | . | . | TRBV12-3/TRBV12-4 | CASTPGSSEQFF | TGTGCCAGCACCCCGGGGTCGAGTGAGCAGTTCTTC
TRBJ2-3 | . | TRBD2 | TRBV20-1 | CSAYTTGLPKGTQYF | TGCAGTGCTTATACTACGGGACTACCAAAGGGGACGCAGTATTTT
TRBJ1-6 | . | TRBD1 | TRBV6-1 | CASSRDRAYSPLHF | TGTGCCAGCAGCCGGGACAGGGCATATTCACCCCTCCACTTT
TRBJ2-3 | many | . | TRBV24-1 | CATSVRGLSTDTQYF | TGTGCCACCAGTGTCAGGGGACTGAGCACAGATACGCAGTATTTT
TRBJ2-3 | few | . | TRBV5-6 | CASSWGSSMDTQYF | TGTGCCAGCAGCTGGGGGTCTAGCATGGATACGCAGTATTTT
TRBJ2-5 | many | . | TRBV28 | CASSYRPGETQYF | TGTGCCAGCAGTTACCGCCCTGGAGAGACCCAGTACTTC
TRBJ1-1 | many | . | TRBV3-1 | CASSQVGGAYTEAFF | TGTGCCAGCAGCCAAGTCGGGGGCGCGTATACTGAAGCTTTCTTT
TRBJ1-1 | . | TRBD1 | TRBV3-1 | CASSHTGQGVGEAVF | TGTGCCAGCAGCCATACGGGGCAGGGGGTGGGTGAAGCTGTCTTT
TRBJ2-2 | . | . | TRBV2 | CASSGSETTGELFF | TGTGCCAGCAGCGGAAGCGAGACCACCGGGGAGCTGTTTTTT
TRBJ2-7 | . | . | TRBV5-1 | CASSLDVRYEQYF | TGCGCCAGCAGCTTGGACGTCCGCTACGAGCAGTACTTC
TRBJ2-5 | many | . | TRBV7-2 | CASSLVGNLQVETQYF | TGTGCCAGCAGCTTAGTGGGCAATCTCCAAGTGGAGACCCAGTACTTC
TRBJ2-1 | many | TRBD2 | TRBV20-1 | CSARGLAGGEQFF | TGCAGTGCTAGAGGACTAGCGGGGGGAGAGCAGTTCTTC
TRBJ2-1 | many | TRBD2 | TRBV20-1 | CSAPGNGRGSYNEQFF | TGCAGTGCCCCTGGGAACGGGAGGGGCTCCTACAATGAGCAGTTCTTC
TRBJ2-6 | . | . | TRBV7-9 | CASSWKGSGANVLTF | TGTGCCAGCAGCTGGAAGGGCTCTGGGGCCAACGTCCTGACTTTC
TRBJ2-3 | . | TRBD2 | TRBV7-9 | CASSRLAGDTNTQYF | TGTGCCAGCAGCAGGCTAGCGGGAGACACAAATACGCAGTATTTT
TRBJ2-1 | once | TRBD2 | TRBV28 | CASSSAIAGGGEQFF | TGTGCCAGCAGTTCCGCAATAGCGGGAGGGGGTGAGCAGTTCTTC
TRBJ2-5 | . | . | TRBV5-1 | CASEGLGNSETQYF | TGCGCCAGCGAAGGGTTGGGGAATTCAGAGACCCAGTACTTC
TRBJ2-1 | few | TRBD1 | TRBV14 | CASSQDWTGEQFF | TGTGCCAGCAGCCAAGATTGGACAGGGGAGCAGTTCTTC
TRBJ2-5 | many | . | TRBV7-2 | CASSLAGGVVETQYF | TGTGCCAGCAGCTTAGCGGGGGGCGTGGTAGAGACCCAGTACTTC
TRBJ2-7 | many | TRBD2 | TRBV19 | CASSSREGYEQYF | TGTGCCAGTAGTAGCAGGGAGGGGTACGAGCAGTACTTC
TRBJ1-6 | few | . | TRBV2 | CATQPGISPLHF | TGTGCCACACAGCCTGGAATTTCACCCCTCCACTTT
TRBJ2-7 | many | . | TRBV6-1 | CASSFQPAGRFEQYF | TGTGCCAGCAGTTTCCAGCCGGCAGGGAGATTTGAGCAGTACTTC
TRBJ2-7 | many | TRBD1 | TRBV13 | CASSSGGTAYEQYF | TGTGCCAGCAGCTCAGGGGGTACAGCCTACGAGCAGTACTTC
TRBJ2-7 | many | . | TRBV3-1 | CASSHPRQGPTEQYF | TGTGCCAGCAGCCACCCCCGGCAGGGACCCACCGAGCAGTACTTC
TRBJ1-1 | many | . | TRBV18 | CASSGGIEAFF | TGTGCCAGCTCAGGAGGGATTGAAGCTTTCTTT
TRBJ2-7 | . | . | TRBV10-1 | CASSYKVWLQYF | TGCGCCAGCAGTTACAAGGTATGGTTGCAGTACTTC
TRBJ2-3 | . | TRBD1 | TRBV18 | CASSPGQGAIDTQYF | TGTGCCAGCTCCCCGGGACAGGGGGCCATCGATACGCAGTATTTT
TRBJ2-7 | . | TRBD2 | TRBV7-8 | CASSYGTGTSSYEQYF | TGTGCCAGCAGCTATGGGACCGGGACTAGCAGTTACGAGCAGTACTTC
TRBJ2-1 | few | . | TRBV19 | CASSIGPSRAYNEQFF | TGTGCCAGTAGTATAGGCCCTAGCCGCGCCTACAATGAGCAGTTCTTC
TRBJ2-5 | . | TRBD1 | TRBV10-3 | CAIKGVQGQETQYF | TGTGCCATCAAGGGGGTACAGGGGCAAGAGACCCAGTACTTC
TRBJ2-1 | few | TRBD2 | TRBV6-1 | CASSETGGSYYNEQFF | TGTGCCAGCAGTGAGACTGGCGGGAGCTACTACAATGAGCAGTTCTTC
TRBJ2-1 | . | TRBD2 | TRBV29-1 | CSVDPGGYNEQFF | TGCAGCGTTGATCCGGGGGGTTACAATGAGCAGTTCTTC
TRBJ2-7 | many | . | TRBV11-2 | CASRDTFRGYEQYF | TGTGCCAGCAGAGATACATTCAGGGGCTACGAGCAGTACTTC
TRBJ2-2 | many | . | TRBV28 | CASSLAIPNTGELFF | TGTGCCAGCAGTTTAGCTATTCCGAACACCGGGGAGCTGTTTTTT
TRBJ2-7 | many | . | TRBV28 | CASSLTGPGYEQYF | TGTGCCAGCAGTTTAACGGGCCCCGGGTACGAGCAGTACTTC
TRBJ1-1 | . | . | TRBV28 | CASRADGNTEAFF | TGTGCCAGCAGGGCGGACGGGAACACTGAAGCTTTCTTT
TRBJ2-3 | many | . | TRBV18 | CASSPSQGPDTQYF | TGTGCCAGCTCACCATCACAGGGTCCAGATACGCAGTATTTT
TRBJ2-1 | many | TRBD1 | TRBV2 | CASRGMDRLNNEQFF | TGTGCCAGCAGGGGGATGGACAGGTTAAACAATGAGCAGTTCTTC
TRBJ1-1 | many | . | TRBV28 | CASSFRSLRQPEAFF | TGTGCCAGCAGTTTCCGGTCTTTGCGGCAGCCTGAAGCTTTCTTT
TRBJ2-1 | many | . | TRBV20-1 | CSAQVGYNEQFF | TGCAGTGCCCAAGTGGGTTACAATGAGCAGTTCTTC
TRBJ1-3 | once | . | TRBV7-9 | CASSSSGPGNTIYF | TGTGCCAGCAGCTCTTCTGGTCCCGGAAACACCATATATTTT
TRBJ2-1 | . | . | TRBV28 | CASSLIRGALYNEQFF | TGTGCCAGCAGTTTGATTCGGGGGGCCTTGTACAATGAGCAGTTCTTC
TRBJ2-7 | . | . | TRBV9 | CASSGTPSVGYHEQYF | TGTGCCAGCAGCGGCACCCCCTCAGTAGGGTACCACGAGCAGTACTTC